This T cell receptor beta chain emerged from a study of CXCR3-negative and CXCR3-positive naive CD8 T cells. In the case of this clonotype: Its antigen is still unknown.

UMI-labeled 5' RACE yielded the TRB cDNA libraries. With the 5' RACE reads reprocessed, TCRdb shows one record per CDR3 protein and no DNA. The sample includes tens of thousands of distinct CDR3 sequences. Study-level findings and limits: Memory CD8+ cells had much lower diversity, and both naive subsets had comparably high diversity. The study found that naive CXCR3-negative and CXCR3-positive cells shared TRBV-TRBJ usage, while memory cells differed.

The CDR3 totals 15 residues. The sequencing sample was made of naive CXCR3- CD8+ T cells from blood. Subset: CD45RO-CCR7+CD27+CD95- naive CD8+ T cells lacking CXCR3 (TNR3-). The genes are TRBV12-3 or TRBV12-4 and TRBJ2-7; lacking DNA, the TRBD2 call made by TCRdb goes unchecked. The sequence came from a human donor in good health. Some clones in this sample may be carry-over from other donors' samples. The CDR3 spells CATTLQTSGTTQQYF.